These 10 T cell receptor beta chains came from one sample sequenced in a study of blood T cell repertoires in COVID-19. Produced via immunoSEQ multiplex PCR; TCRdb's table is partial and in-frame only. The sample carries under 300,000 clones, roughly 87% recorded once. What was sequenced was PBMCs or T cells enriched from blood (not recorded which). These TCRs come from a woman in her 30s with acute COVID-19.

The chain joins TRBV27 to TRBJ2-1; 8 nucleotides line up with TRBD2. The CDR3 spans 16 residues. Trimming took 3 bases from V and 2 from J; bases not matched to a gene: 6. Germline-derived CDR1 and CDR2 are MNHEY and SMNVEV (reference sequence). The CDR3 loop is CASSFVAGRAYNEQFF. CDR3 sequence (DNA): TGTGCCAGCAGTTTCGTAGCGGGGCGCGCCTACAATGAGCAGTTCTTC.

CDR3 nucleotide sequence: TGTGCCAGCAGCTTGATCTCGAGAGCCCAAGAGACCCAGTACTTC. This sequence encodes CASSLISRAQETQYF. This chain connects TRBV5-4 to TRBJ2-5; D unclear. This CDR3 is 15 amino acids long. Germline V gene data show CDR1 as SGHNT and CDR2 as YYREEE (reference sequence). Deletions cut 1 base from V and 1 base from J, with 11 bases between. The variable domain in full, completed from reference TRBV5-4 and TRBJ2-5, reads ETGVTQSPTHLIKTRGQQVTLRCSSQSGHNTVSWYQQALGQGPQFIFQYYREEENGRGNFPPRFSGLQFPNYSSELNVNALELDDSALYLCASSLISRAQETQYFGPGTRLLVL.

CDR3 in amino acids: CASSLAPGRNYGYTF. CDR3 DNA: TGTGCCAGCAGCTTAGCCCCAGGGCGTAACTATGGCTACACCTTC. V is TRBV7-2 and J is TRBJ1-2, with a possible D match to TRBD1 (5 bases). Germline-derived CDR1 and CDR2 are SGHTA and FQGNSA. CDR3 length equals 15 residues. V was cut by 0 bases and J by 1 base, with 9 bases left in between.

The chain recombines TRBV4-3 with TRBJ1-2; 10 bases map to TRBD1. The junction had 14 bases not matched to a gene; V was cut back by 5 bases and J by 8 bases. Germline loops: CDR1 LGHNA, CDR2 YSLEER. CDR3 length equals 16 residues. CDR3 nucleotide sequence: TGCGCCAGCAGCATTAATCCGGGACAGGGGTTCGGGGGCTACACCTTC. Translation gives CASSINPGQGFGGYTF.

The rearrangement uses TRBV12-5 and TRBJ2-1; 8 bases match TRBD2. J was trimmed by 7 bases and V by 1 base; bases with no gene match: 9. The CDR3 consists of 16 residues. Germline V gene lookup returns CDR1 LGHNT and CDR2 FRNRAP. The CDR3 spells CASGLGSGVHGNEQFF. The CDR3 nucleotides are TGTGCTAGTGGTTTGGGTAGCGGGGTACACGGGAATGAGCAGTTCTTC.

The chain is built from TRBV14 and TRBJ2-3; 12 bases are shared with TRBD2. Germline trimming cut 4 bases from V and 4 bases from J; bases unmatched to any gene: 6. Germline V lookup: CDR1 SGHDN, CDR2 FVKESK. This CDR3 is built from 16 residues. The CDR3: CASSPTSGRTSDTQYF. The CDR3 nucleotides are TGTGCCAGCAGCCCCACTAGCGGGAGGACCTCAGATACGCAGTATTTT.

The chain employs TRBV19 and TRBJ2-5, with D possibly being TRBD1 (5 bases). Trimming shortened V by 8 bases and J by 0 bases, and 10 bases separated the two germline ends. CDR3 length equals 13 residues. The germline V gene has CDR1 LNHDA and CDR2 SQIVND (reference sequence). CDR3 nucleotides: TGTGCCAGTGGGGCGACAGACCAAGAGACCCAGTACTTC. Protein: CASGATDQETQYF.

Turning to this clone: Germline and junction disagree at one end, which may indicate a read error. The chain links TRBV20-1 to TRBJ1-2; no clear D. Germline loops: CDR1 DFQATT, CDR2 SNEGSKA (reference sequence). The CDR3 runs 11 residues. Here the CDR3 reads CSARSPSDVPF. DNA for the CDR3: TGCAGTGCCAGAAGCCCGAGCGACGTCCCCTTC.

The rearrangement joins TRBV18 to TRBJ2-1; 8 bases line up with TRBD1. This CDR3 is 15 amino acids long. Germline V gene data show CDR1 as KGHSH and CDR2 as LQKENI. Trimming took 3 bases from V and 5 from J; bases not matched to a gene: 6. CDR3 loop: CASSPGQGEDNEQFF. DNA of the CDR3: TGTGCCAGCTCACCTGGACAGGGCGAGGACAATGAGCAGTTCTTC.

This clone occurred a few times. This sequence joins TRBV13 and TRBJ1-2; possibly TRBD1 for D (5 bases). Germline assignment: CDR1 PRHDT and CDR2 FYEKMQ (reference sequence). The CDR3 is 12 amino acids. V was shortened by 4 bases and J by 4 bases, with 7 bases between the two germline ends. In DNA, the CDR3 is TGTGCCAGCAGCTCTCAGGGCTATGGCTACACCTTC. Translating gives CASSSQGYGYTF. The whole variable domain, remainder taken from reference TRBV13 and TRBJ1-2, is AAGVIQSPRHLIKEKRETATLKCYPIPRHDTVYWYQQGPGQDPQFLISFYEKMQSDKGSIPDRFSAQQFSDYHSELNMSSLELGDSALYFCASSSQGYGYTFGSGTRLTVV.